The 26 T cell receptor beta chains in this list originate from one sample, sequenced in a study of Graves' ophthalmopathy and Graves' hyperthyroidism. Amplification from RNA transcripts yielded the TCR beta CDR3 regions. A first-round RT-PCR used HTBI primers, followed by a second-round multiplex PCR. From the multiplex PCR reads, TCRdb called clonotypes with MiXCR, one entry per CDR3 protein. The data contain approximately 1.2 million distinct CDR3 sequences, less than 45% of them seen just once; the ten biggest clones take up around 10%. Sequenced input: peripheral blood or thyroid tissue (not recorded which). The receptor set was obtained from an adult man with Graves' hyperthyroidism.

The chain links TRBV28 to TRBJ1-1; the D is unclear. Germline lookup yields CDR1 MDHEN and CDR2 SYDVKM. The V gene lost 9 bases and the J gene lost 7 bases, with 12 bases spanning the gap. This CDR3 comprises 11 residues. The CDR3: CASRGPSEAFF. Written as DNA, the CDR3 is TGTGCCAGTCGTGGACCTAGTGAAGCTTTCTTT. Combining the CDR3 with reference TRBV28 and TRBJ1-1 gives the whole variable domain DVKVTQSSRYLVKRTGEKVFLECVQDMDHENMFWYRQDPGLGLRLIYFSYDVKMKEKGDIPEGYSVSREKKERFSLILESASTNQTSMYLCASRGPSEAFFGQGTRLTVV.

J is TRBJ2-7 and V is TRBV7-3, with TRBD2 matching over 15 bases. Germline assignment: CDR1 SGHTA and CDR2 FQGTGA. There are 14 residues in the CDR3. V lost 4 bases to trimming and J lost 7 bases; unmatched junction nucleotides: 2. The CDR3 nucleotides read TGTGCCAGCAGCTACGGACTAGCGGGAGGGGAGCAGTACTTC. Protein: CASSYGLAGGEQYF.

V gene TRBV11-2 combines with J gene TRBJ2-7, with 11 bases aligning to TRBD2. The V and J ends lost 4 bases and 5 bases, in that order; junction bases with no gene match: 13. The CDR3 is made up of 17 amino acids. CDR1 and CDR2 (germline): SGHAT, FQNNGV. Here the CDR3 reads CASSSLLAGAVTDEQYF. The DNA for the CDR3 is TGTGCCAGCAGCTCTTTACTAGCGGGAGCTGTTACCGACGAGCAGTACTTC. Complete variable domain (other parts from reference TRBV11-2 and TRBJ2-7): EAGVAQSPRYKIIEKRQSVAFWCNPISGHATLYWYQQILGQGPKLLIQFQNNGVVDDSQLPKDRFSAERLKGVDSTLKIQPAKLEDSAVYLCASSSLLAGAVTDEQYFGPGTRLTVT.

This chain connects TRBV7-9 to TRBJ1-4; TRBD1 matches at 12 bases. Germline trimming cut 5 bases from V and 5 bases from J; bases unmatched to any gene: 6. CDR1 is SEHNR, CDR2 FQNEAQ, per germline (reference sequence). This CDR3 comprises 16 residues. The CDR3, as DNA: TGTGCCAGCAGCCACCGGGACAGGGGGCGGAATGAAAAACTGTTTTTT. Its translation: CASSHRDRGRNEKLFF. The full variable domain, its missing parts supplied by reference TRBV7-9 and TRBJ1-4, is DTGVSQNPRHKITKRGQNVTFRCDPISEHNRLYWYRQTLGQGPEFLTYFQNEAQLEKSRLLSDRFSAERPKGSFSTLEIQRTEQGDSAMYLCASSHRDRGRNEKLFFGSGTQLSVL.

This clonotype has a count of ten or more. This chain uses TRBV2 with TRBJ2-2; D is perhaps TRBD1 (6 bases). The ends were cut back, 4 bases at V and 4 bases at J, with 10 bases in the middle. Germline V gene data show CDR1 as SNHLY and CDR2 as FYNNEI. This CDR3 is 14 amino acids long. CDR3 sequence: CASSAGTFTGELFF. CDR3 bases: TGTGCCAGCAGTGCCGGGACATTCACCGGGGAGCTGTTTTTT.

CDR3 residues: CATSRVIGQGDYEQYF. The CDR3, as DNA: TGTGCCACCAGCAGAGTCATTGGACAGGGAGACTACGAGCAGTACTTC. This rearrangement joins TRBV15 to TRBJ2-7; 8 bases agree with TRBD1. CDR1 LNHNV and CDR2 YYDKDF come from the germline V gene (reference sequence). V was pared by 1 base and J by 3 bases, with 8 bases of the junction left unmatched. The CDR3 runs to 16 residues.

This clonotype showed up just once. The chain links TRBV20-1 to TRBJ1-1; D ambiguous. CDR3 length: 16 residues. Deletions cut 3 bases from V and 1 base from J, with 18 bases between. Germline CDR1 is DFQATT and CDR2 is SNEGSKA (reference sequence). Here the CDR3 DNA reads TGCAGTGCTAGCACTACCGGGATGGGTGGGAACACTGAAGCTTTCTTT. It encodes CSASTTGMGGNTEAFF.

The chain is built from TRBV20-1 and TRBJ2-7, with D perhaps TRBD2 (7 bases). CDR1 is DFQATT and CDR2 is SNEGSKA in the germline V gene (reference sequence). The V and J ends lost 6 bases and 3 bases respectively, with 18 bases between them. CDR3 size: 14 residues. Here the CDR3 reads CSARQAGVIYEQYF. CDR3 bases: TGCAGTGCCAGACAGGCGGGAGTAATCTACGAGCAGTACTTC.

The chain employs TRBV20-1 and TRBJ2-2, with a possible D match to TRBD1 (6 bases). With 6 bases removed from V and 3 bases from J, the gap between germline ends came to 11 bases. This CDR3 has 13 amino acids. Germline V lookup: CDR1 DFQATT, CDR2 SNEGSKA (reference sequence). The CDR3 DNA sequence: TGCAGTGCCAGGACAGAGTACACCGGGGAGCTGTTTTTT. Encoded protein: CSARTEYTGELFF.

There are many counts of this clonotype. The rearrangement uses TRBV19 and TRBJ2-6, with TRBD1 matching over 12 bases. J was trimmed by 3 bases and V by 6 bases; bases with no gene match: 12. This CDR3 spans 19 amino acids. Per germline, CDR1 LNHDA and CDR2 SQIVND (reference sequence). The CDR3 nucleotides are TGTGCCAGTAGCACACTACCGGGACAGGGGGCGTATGGGGCCAACGTCCTGACTTTC. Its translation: CASSTLPGQGAYGANVLTF.

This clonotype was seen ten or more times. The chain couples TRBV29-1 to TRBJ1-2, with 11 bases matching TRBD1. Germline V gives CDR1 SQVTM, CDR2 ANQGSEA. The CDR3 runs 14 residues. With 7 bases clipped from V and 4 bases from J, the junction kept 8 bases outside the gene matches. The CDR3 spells CSARTGGFGYGYTF. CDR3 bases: TGCAGCGCAAGGACAGGGGGCTTTGGCTATGGCTACACCTTC.

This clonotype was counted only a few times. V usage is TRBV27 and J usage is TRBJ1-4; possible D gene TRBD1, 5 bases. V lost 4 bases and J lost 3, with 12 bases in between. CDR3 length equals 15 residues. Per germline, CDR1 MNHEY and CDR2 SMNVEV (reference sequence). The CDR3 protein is CASSSHRSPNEKLFF. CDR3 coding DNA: TGTGCCAGCAGTTCTCACAGGAGTCCTAATGAAAAACTGTTTTTT.

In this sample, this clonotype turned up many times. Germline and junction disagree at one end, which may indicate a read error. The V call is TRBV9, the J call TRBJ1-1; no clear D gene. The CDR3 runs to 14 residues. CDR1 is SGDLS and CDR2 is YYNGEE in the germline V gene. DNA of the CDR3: TGTGCCAGCAGCGTAGGACGGACGAACACTGAGGCTTTCTTT. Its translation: CASSVGRTNTEAFF.

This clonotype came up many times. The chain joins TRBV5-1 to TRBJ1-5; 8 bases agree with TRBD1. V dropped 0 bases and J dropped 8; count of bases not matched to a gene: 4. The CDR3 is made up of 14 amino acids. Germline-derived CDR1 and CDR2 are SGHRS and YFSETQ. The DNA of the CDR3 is TGCGCCAGCAGCTTGGAACAGGGGGTTAAGCCCCAGCATTTT. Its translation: CASSLEQGVKPQHF. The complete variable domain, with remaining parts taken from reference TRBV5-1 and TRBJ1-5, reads KAGVTQTPRYLIKTRGQQVTLSCSPISGHRSVSWYQQTPGQGLQFLFEYFSETQRNKGNFPGRFSGRQFSNSRSEMNVSTLELGDSALYLCASSLEQGVKPQHFGDGTRLSIL.

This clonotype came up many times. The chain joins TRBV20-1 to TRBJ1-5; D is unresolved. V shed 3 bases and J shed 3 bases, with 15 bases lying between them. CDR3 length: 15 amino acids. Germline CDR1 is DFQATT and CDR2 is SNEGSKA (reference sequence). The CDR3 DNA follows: TGCAGTGCTAGCCAGGCCGGGCGAAACAATCAGCCCCAGCATTTT. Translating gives CSASQAGRNNQPQHF.

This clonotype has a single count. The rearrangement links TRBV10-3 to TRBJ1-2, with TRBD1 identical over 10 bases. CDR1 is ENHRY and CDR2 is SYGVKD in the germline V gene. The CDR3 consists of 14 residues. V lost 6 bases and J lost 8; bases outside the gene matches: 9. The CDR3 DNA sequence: TGTGCCATCAGGGGGGACAGGGGTTTGCGAGGCTACACCTTC. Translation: CAIRGDRGLRGYTF.

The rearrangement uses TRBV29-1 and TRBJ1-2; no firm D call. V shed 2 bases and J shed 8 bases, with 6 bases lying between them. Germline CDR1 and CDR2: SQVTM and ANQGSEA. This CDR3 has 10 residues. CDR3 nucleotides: TGCAGCGTTGAAAGTCCGGGCTACACCTTC. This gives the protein CSVESPGYTF. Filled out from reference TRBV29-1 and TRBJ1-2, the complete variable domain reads SAVISQKPSRDICQRGTSLTIQCQVDSQVTMMFWYRQQPGQSLTLIATANQGSEATYESGFVIDKFPISRPNLTFSTLTVSNMSPEDSSIYLCSVESPGYTFGSGTRLTVV.

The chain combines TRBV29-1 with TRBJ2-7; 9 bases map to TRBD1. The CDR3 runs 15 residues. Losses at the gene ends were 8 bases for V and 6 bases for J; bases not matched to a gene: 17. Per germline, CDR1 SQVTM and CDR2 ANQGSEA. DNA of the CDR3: TGCAGCAGCCGAGGATGGGACAGGGAATTTCGCGAGCAGTACTTC. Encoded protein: CSSRGWDREFREQYF.

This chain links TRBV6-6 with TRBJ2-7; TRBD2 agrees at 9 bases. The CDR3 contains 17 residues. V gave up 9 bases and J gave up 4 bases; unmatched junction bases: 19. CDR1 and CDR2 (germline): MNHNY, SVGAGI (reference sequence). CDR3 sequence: CASNGGLAGTAGYEQYF. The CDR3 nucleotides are TGTGCCAGTAATGGAGGGCTAGCGGGAACTGCGGGGTACGAGCAGTACTTC.

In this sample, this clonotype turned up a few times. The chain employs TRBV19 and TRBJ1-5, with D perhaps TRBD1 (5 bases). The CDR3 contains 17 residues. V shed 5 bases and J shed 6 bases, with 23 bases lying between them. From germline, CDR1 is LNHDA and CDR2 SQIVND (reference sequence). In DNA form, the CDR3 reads TGTGCCAGTAGTGGAGGACCCCCCGGGACTCGACTTCAGCCCCAGCATTTT. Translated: CASSGGPPGTRLQPQHF.

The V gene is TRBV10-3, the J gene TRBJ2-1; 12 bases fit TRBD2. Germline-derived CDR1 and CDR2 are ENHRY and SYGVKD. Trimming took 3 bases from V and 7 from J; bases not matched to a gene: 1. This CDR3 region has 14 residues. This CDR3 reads CAISDGTSGNEQFF. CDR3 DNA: TGTGCCATCAGTGACGGGACTAGCGGGAATGAGCAGTTCTTC.

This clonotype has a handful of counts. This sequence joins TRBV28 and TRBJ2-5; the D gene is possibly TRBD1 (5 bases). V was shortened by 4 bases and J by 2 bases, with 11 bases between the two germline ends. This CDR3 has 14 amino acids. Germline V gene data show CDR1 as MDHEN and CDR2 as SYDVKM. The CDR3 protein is CASSSPRQQETQYF. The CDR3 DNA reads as TGTGCCAGCAGTTCCCCACGACAGCAAGAGACCCAGTACTTC. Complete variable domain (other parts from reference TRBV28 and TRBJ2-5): DVKVTQSSRYLVKRTGEKVFLECVQDMDHENMFWYRQDPGLGLRLIYFSYDVKMKEKGDIPEGYSVSREKKERFSLILESASTNQTSMYLCASSSPRQQETQYFGPGTRLLVL.

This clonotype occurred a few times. The CDR3 here is CASSHPGRGADGYTF. The CDR3 region has the DNA TGCGCCAGCAGCCACCCGGGGAGGGGAGCAGATGGCTACACCTTC. The V call is TRBV10-2, the J call TRBJ1-2; the D gene is possibly TRBD1 (5 bases). Germline lookup yields CDR1 WSHSY and CDR2 SAAADI. V lost 6 bases to trimming and J lost 6 bases, with 20 bases between them. The CDR3 contains 15 residues.

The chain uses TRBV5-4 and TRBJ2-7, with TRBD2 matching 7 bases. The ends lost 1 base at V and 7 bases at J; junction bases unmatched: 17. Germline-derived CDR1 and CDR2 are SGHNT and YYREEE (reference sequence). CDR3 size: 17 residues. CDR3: CASSLLGVGGSPKEQYF. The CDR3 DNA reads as TGTGCCAGCAGCTTGCTGGGAGTGGGCGGGAGCCCTAAAGAGCAGTACTTC.

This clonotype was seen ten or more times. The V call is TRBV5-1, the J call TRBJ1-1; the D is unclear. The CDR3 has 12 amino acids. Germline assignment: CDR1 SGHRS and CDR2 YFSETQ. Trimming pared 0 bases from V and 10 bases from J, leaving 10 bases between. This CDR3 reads CASSLAGGPAFF. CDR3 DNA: TGCGCCAGCAGCTTGGCAGGCGGCCCAGCTTTCTTT.

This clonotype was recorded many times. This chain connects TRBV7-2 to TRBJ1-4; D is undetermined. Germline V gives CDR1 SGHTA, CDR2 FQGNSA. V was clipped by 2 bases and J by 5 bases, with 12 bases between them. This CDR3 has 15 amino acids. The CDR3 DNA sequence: TGTGCCAGCAGCTTATCGGGCAGGCGGAATGAAAAACTGTTTTTT. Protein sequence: CASSLSGRRNEKLFF.